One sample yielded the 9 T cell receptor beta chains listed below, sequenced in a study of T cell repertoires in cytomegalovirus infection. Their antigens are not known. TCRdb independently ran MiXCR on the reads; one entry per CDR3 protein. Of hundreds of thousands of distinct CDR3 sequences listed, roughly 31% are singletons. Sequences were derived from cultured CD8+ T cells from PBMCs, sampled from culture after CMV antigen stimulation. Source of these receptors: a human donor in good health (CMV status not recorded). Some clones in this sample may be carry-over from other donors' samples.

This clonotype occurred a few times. CDR3 in amino acids: CASSYSSGYNTEAFF. The CDR3, as DNA: TGTGCCAGCAGTTACTCGTCCGGATATAACACTGAAGCTTTCTTT. The chain links TRBV6-5 to TRBJ1-1; D not certain. V was pared by 0 bases and J by 2 bases, with 10 bases between. This CDR3 comprises 15 residues. The germline gives CDR1 MNHEY, CDR2 SVGAGI.

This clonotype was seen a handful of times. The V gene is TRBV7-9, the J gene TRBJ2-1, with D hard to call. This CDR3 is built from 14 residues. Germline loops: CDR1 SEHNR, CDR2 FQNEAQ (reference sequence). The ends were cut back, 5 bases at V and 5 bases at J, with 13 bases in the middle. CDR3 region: CASSGFLINNEQFF. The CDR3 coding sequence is TGTGCCAGCAGCGGGTTTCTTATAAACAATGAGCAGTTCTTC.

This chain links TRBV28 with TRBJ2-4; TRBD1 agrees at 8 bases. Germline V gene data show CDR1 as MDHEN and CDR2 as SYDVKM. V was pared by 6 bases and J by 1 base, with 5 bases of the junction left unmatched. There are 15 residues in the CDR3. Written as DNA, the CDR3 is TGTGCCAGCAGGCCGGGACAGGACGCCAAAAACATTCAGTACTTC. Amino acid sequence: CASRPGQDAKNIQYF. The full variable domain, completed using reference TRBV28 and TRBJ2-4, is DVKVTQSSRYLVKRTGEKVFLECVQDMDHENMFWYRQDPGLGLRLIYFSYDVKMKEKGDIPEGYSVSREKKERFSLILESASTNQTSMYLCASRPGQDAKNIQYFGAGTRLSVL.

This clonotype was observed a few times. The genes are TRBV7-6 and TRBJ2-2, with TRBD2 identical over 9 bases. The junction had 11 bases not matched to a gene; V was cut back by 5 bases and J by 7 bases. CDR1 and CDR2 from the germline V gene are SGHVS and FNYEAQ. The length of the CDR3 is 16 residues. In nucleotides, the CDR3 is TGTGCCAGCAGCCCCGGCGAGGGGCGGGGGGGCGGGGAGCTGTTTTTT. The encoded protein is CASSPGEGRGGGELFF.

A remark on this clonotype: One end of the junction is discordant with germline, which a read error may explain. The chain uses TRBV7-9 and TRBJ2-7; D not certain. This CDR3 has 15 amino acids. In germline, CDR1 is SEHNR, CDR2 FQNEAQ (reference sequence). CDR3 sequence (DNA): TGTGTCAGCAGCCCCCCTTTGTTGGGGATCTACGAGCAGTACTTC. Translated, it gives CVSSPPLLGIYEQYF.

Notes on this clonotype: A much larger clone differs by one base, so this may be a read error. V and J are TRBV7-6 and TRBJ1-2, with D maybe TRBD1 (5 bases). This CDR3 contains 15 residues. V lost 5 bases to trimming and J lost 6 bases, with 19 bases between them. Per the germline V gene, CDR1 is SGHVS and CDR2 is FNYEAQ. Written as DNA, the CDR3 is TGTGCCAGCAGCCACGGGGTTTTAGGGGACGATGGCTACACCTTC. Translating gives CASSHGVLGDDGYTF.

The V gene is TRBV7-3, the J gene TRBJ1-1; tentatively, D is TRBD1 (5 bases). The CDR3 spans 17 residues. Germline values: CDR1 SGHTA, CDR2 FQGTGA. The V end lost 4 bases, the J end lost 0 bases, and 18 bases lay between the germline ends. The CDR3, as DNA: TGTGCCAGCAGCTCCCCCCCCAGGGACGGAGTGAACACTGAAGCTTTCTTT. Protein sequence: CASSSPPRDGVNTEAFF.

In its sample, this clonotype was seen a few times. CDR3 DNA: TGTGCCAGCAGCCCGCCATGGACAGTGAGTCGAGAAAAACTGTTTTTT. Protein product: CASSPPWTVSREKLFF. The V and J genes are TRBV7-9 and TRBJ1-4; possible D gene TRBD1, 6 bases. CDR1 and CDR2 from the germline V gene are SEHNR and FQNEAQ (reference sequence). V was cut by 5 bases and J by 8 bases, with 21 bases left in between. The CDR3 has 16 amino acids. Variable domain in full (rest from reference TRBV7-9 and TRBJ1-4): DTGVSQNPRHKITKRGQNVTFRCDPISEHNRLYWYRQTLGQGPEFLTYFQNEAQLEKSRLLSDRFSAERPKGSFSTLEIQRTEQGDSAMYLCASSPPWTVSREKLFFGSGTQLSVL.

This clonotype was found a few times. Written as DNA, the CDR3 is TGTGCCAGCAGCCGGGACAGGGATTCACCCCTCCACTTT. Residues: CASSRDRDSPLHF. This chain uses TRBV25-1 with TRBJ1-6; the match to TRBD1 covers 9 bases. This CDR3 region has 13 residues. Per germline, CDR1 MGHDK and CDR2 SYGVNS. Trimming at V came to 6 bases and at J to 8 bases, leaving 2 bases not matched to a gene.